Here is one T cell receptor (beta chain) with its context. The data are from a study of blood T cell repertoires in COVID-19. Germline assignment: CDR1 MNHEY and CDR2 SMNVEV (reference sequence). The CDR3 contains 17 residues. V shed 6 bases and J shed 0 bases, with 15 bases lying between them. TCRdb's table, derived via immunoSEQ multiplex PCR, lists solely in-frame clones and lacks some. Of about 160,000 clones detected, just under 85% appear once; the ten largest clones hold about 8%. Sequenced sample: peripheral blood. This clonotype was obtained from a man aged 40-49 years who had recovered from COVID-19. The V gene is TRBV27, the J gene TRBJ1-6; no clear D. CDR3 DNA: TGTGCCAGCAGCCCCACAAGAGGCAGCTCCTATAATTCACCCCTCCACTTT. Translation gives CASSPTRGSSYNSPLHF.